This section outlines one T cell receptor beta chain sequence together with its context. Enrolled patients showed locally advanced or metastatic urothelial carcinoma. Between 1 and 8 samples per patient were obtained, pretreatment and on-treatment. Clones were read by immunoSEQ multiplex PCR, and TCRdb kept only the in-frame ones, dropping some. Among 100,000 or so clones listed, over 80% were seen once. This sample was taken from a study of PD-L1 blockade in urothelial cancer. Overall study context: Typically, measured as a median, blood samples had 150,000 or so T cells.

The germline gives CDR1 MDHEN, CDR2 SYDVKM. The CDR3 has 15 residues. The germline V and J ends were trimmed by 7 bases and 6 bases, with 18 bases remaining between them. The sample consisted of PBMCs, taken around atezolizumab (anti-PD-L1) treatment. The chain couples TRBV28 to TRBJ2-2; tentatively, D is TRBD2 (6 bases). The source of this sequence is a woman of 80 years or more with urothelial cancer. In DNA form, the CDR3 reads TGTGCCAGCACCTACAGGAGGGTGTGGGCCGGGGAGCTGTTTTTT. As protein: CASTYRRVWAGELFF.